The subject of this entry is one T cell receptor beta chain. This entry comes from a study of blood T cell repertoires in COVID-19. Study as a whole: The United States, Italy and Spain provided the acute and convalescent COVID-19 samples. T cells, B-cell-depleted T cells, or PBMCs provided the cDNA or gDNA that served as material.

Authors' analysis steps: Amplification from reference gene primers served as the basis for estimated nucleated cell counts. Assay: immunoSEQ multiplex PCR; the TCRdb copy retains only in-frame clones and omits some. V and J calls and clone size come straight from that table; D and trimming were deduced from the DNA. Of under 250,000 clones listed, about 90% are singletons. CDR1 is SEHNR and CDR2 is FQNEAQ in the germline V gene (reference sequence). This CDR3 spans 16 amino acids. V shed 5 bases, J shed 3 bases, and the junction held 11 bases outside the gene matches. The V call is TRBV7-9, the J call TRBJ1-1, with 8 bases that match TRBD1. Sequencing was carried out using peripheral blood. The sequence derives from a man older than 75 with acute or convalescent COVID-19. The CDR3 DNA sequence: TGTGCCAGCAGCCAGTGGAGGACAGGGAGATACACTGAAGCTTTCTTT. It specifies CASSQWRTGRYTEAFF.